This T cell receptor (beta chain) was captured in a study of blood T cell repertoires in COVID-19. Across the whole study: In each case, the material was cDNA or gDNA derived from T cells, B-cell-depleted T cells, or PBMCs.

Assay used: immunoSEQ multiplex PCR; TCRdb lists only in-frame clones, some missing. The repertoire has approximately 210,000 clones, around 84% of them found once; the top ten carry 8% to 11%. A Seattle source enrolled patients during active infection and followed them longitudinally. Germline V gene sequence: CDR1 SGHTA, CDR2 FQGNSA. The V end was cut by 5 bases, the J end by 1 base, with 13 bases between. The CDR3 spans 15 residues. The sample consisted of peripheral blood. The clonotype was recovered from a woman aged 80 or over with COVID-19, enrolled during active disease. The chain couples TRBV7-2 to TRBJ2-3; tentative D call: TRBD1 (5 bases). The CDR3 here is CASSPWGGGTDTQYF. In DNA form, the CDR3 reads TGTGCCAGCAGCCCCTGGGGCGGTGGCACAGATACGCAGTATTTT.